This TCR beta chain was recovered during a study of blood T cell repertoires in COVID-19. Study-level information: Italy, Spain and the United States were the sources of the convalescent and acute COVID-19 samples. PBMCs, B-cell-depleted T cells, or T cells were the source of the cDNA or gDNA that made up the material.

Sequencing was performed with immunoSEQ multiplex PCR; in TCRdb, only in-frame clones are kept and a portion is missing. The repertoire holds about 160,000 clones, with over 80% as singletons. The CDR3 is 12 amino acids. The V and J ends lost 3 bases and 9 bases, in that order; junction bases with no gene match: 2. Per germline, CDR1 MGHRA and CDR2 YSYEKL. This chain connects TRBV4-1 to TRBJ2-1, with 7 bases aligning to TRBD1. Sequencing was done on a sample of peripheral blood. This TCR derives from a woman of 80 years or more with active or convalescent COVID-19. CDR3 DNA: TGCGCCAGCAGCCAGACAGGGTTTGAGCAGTTCTTC. This translates into CASSQTGFEQFF.